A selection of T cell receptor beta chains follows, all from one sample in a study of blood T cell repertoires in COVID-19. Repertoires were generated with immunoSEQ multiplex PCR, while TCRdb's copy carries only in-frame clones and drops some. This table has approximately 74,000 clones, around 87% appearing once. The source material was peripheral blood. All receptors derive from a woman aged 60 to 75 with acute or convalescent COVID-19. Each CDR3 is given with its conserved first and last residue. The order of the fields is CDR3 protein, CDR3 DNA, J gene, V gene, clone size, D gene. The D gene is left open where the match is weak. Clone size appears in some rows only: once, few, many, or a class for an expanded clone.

CDR3aa: CASSQDIGTGTEKLFF; CDR3nt: TGTGCCAGCAGCCAAGATATCGGGACAGGGACTGAAAAACTGTTTTTT; j_gene: TRBJ1-4; v_gene: TRBV4-2; abundance: NA; d_gene: TRBD1
CDR3aa: CSVINRAWDTEAFF; CDR3nt: TGCAGCGTGATAAACAGGGCATGGGACACTGAAGCTTTCTTT; j_gene: TRBJ1-1; v_gene: TRBV29-1; abundance: NA; d_gene: NA
CDR3aa: CASSQESGYNEQFF; CDR3nt: TGTGCCAGCAGCCAAGAGAGCGGATACAATGAGCAGTTCTTC; j_gene: TRBJ2-1; v_gene: TRBV4-2; abundance: NA; d_gene: NA
CDR3aa: CASSAGTSEETQYF; CDR3nt: TGTGCCAGCTCAGCCGGGACTAGCGAAGAGACCCAGTACTTC; j_gene: TRBJ2-5; v_gene: TRBV18; abundance: NA; d_gene: TRBD2
CDR3aa: CASKRGTDNSPLHF; CDR3nt: TGTGCCAGCAAAAGGGGGACAGACAATTCACCCCTCCACTTT; j_gene: TRBJ1-6; v_gene: TRBV28; abundance: NA; d_gene: TRBD1
CDR3aa: CASSLVGQGQETQYF; CDR3nt: TGCGCCAGCAGCTTGGTGGGGCAGGGGCAAGAGACCCAGTACTTC; j_gene: TRBJ2-5; v_gene: TRBV5-1; abundance: NA; d_gene: NA
CDR3aa: CASSPGTDFTGEKLFF; CDR3nt: TGTGCCAGCTCACCTGGTACGGATTTCACGGGGGAAAAACTGTTTTTT; j_gene: TRBJ1-4; v_gene: TRBV18; abundance: NA; d_gene: NA
CDR3aa: CASSQGVNTEAFF; CDR3nt: TGCGCCAGCAGTCAGGGGGTGAACACTGAAGCTTTCTTT; j_gene: TRBJ1-1; v_gene: TRBV5-1; abundance: NA; d_gene: TRBD1
CDR3aa: CASSENMRSVETQYF; CDR3nt: TGCGCCAGCAGTGAGAATATGAGGTCAGTAGAGACCCAGTACTTC; j_gene: TRBJ2-5; v_gene: TRBV10-1; abundance: NA; d_gene: NA
CDR3aa: CASKQGLPGELFF; CDR3nt: TGTGCCAGCAAGCAGGGTCTGCCCGGGGAGCTGTTTTTT; j_gene: TRBJ2-2; v_gene: TRBV6-5; abundance: NA; d_gene: NA
CDR3aa: CASSPSVNTEAFF; CDR3nt: TGTGCCAGCAGCCCCTCCGTGAACACTGAAGCTTTCTTT; j_gene: TRBJ1-1; v_gene: TRBV7-3; abundance: NA; d_gene: NA
CDR3aa: CASSPLVADRGTEAFF; CDR3nt: TGCGCCAGCAGCCCGCTGGTCGCCGACAGAGGCACTGAAGCTTTCTTT; j_gene: TRBJ1-1; v_gene: TRBV5-1; abundance: NA; d_gene: NA
CDR3aa: CASRLGPQGWGTGELFF; CDR3nt: TGTGCCAGCAGACTAGGCCCCCAGGGGTGGGGCACCGGGGAGCTGTTTTTT; j_gene: TRBJ2-2; v_gene: TRBV28; abundance: NA; d_gene: NA
CDR3aa: CASSPIAGGPHEQFF; CDR3nt: TGTGCCAGCTCACCGATAGCGGGAGGGCCTCATGAGCAGTTCTTC; j_gene: TRBJ2-1; v_gene: TRBV18; abundance: NA; d_gene: TRBD2
CDR3aa: CASSLRTGLETQYF; CDR3nt: TGTGCCAGCAGCCTCCGGACAGGATTGGAGACCCAGTACTTC; j_gene: TRBJ2-5; v_gene: TRBV14; abundance: once; d_gene: TRBD1
CDR3aa: CSVTPGEMYNEQFF; CDR3nt: TGCAGCGTGACTCCGGGAGAGATGTACAATGAGCAGTTCTTC; j_gene: TRBJ2-1; v_gene: TRBV29-1; abundance: NA; d_gene: NA
CDR3aa: CASTLGEVTEAFF; CDR3nt: TGTGCCAGCACCTTAGGGGAGGTCACTGAAGCTTTCTTT; j_gene: TRBJ1-1; v_gene: TRBV2; abundance: NA; d_gene: NA
CDR3aa: CASSRQAEETQYF; CDR3nt: TGTGCCAGCAGCCGACAGGCTGAAGAGACCCAGTACTTC; j_gene: TRBJ2-5; v_gene: TRBV25-1; abundance: NA; d_gene: NA
CDR3aa: CASSPRTRNTEAFF; CDR3nt: TGTGCCAGCAGTCCCCGGACTCGGAACACTGAAGCTTTCTTT; j_gene: TRBJ1-1; v_gene: TRBV6-5; abundance: NA; d_gene: NA
CDR3aa: CASSTPPRGLAGANVLTF; CDR3nt: TGTGCCAGTAGTACCCCTCCGCGGGGACTGGCAGGGGCCAACGTCCTGACTTTC; j_gene: TRBJ2-6; v_gene: TRBV19; abundance: NA; d_gene: NA
CDR3aa: CASSSIAAFYGYTF; CDR3nt: TGTGCCAGCAGCTCGATCGCGGCCTTCTATGGCTACACCTTC; j_gene: TRBJ1-2; v_gene: TRBV21-1; abundance: NA; d_gene: NA
CDR3aa: CASSSDRTSPYNEQFF; CDR3nt: TGTGCCAGCAGCTCCGACCGGACTAGCCCCTACAATGAGCAGTTCTTC; j_gene: TRBJ2-1; v_gene: TRBV7-9; abundance: NA; d_gene: TRBD2
CDR3aa: CASSLEGGVYNEQFF; CDR3nt: TGTGCCAGCAGCTTGGAAGGGGGGGTTTACAATGAGCAGTTCTTC; j_gene: TRBJ2-1; v_gene: TRBV5-8; abundance: NA; d_gene: NA
CDR3aa: CASSLGLSKTNYGYTF; CDR3nt: TGTGCCAGCAGCTTGGGCCTCAGTAAAACTAACTATGGCTACACCTTC; j_gene: TRBJ1-2; v_gene: TRBV5-5; abundance: few; d_gene: NA
CDR3aa: CASSLRTSGNAEQFF; CDR3nt: TGCGCCAGCAGCTTGAGGACTAGCGGGAATGCTGAGCAGTTCTTC; j_gene: TRBJ2-1; v_gene: TRBV5-1; abundance: NA; d_gene: TRBD2
CDR3aa: CASSQASTGGNEKLFF; CDR3nt: TGTGCCAGCAGCCAAGCGTCTACAGGGGGCAATGAAAAACTGTTTTTT; j_gene: TRBJ1-4; v_gene: TRBV3-1/TRBV3-2; abundance: few; d_gene: TRBD1
CDR3aa: CASSEAFSSYNSPLHF; CDR3nt: TGTGCCAGTAGTGAGGCGTTCAGCTCCTATAATTCACCCCTCCACTTT; j_gene: TRBJ1-6; v_gene: TRBV19; abundance: few; d_gene: NA
CDR3aa: CASSTAGHTNEKLFF; CDR3nt: TGTGCCAGCAGCACCGCGGGGCATACTAATGAAAAACTGTTTTTT; j_gene: TRBJ1-4; v_gene: TRBV28; abundance: NA; d_gene: NA
CDR3aa: CASSEAPGANTEAFF; CDR3nt: TGTGCCAGCAGTGAAGCCCCAGGGGCGAACACTGAAGCTTTCTTT; j_gene: TRBJ1-1; v_gene: TRBV6-1; abundance: NA; d_gene: NA
CDR3aa: CAWSVQGNTEAFF; CDR3nt: TGTGCCTGGAGTGTACAGGGGAACACTGAAGCTTTCTTT; j_gene: TRBJ1-1; v_gene: TRBV30; abundance: NA; d_gene: NA
CDR3aa: CASRSGTGGRDTQYF; CDR3nt: TGCGCCAGCAGGTCCGGGACAGGGGGTAGAGATACGCAGTATTTT; j_gene: TRBJ2-3; v_gene: TRBV10-2; abundance: NA; d_gene: TRBD1
CDR3aa: CASSLSGPGGETQYF; CDR3nt: TGTGCCAGCAGCTTGTCAGGCCCAGGGGGAGAGACCCAGTACTTC; j_gene: TRBJ2-5; v_gene: TRBV7-9; abundance: once; d_gene: TRBD1
CDR3aa: CASSEATQPRADTQYF; CDR3nt: TGTGCCAGCAGTGAAGCAACTCAACCACGGGCAGATACGCAGTATTTT; j_gene: TRBJ2-3; v_gene: TRBV6-1; abundance: NA; d_gene: NA
CDR3aa: CASSETGLNTGELFF; CDR3nt: TGTGCCAGCAGTGAGACAGGGTTGAACACCGGGGAGCTGTTTTTT; j_gene: TRBJ2-2; v_gene: TRBV2; abundance: NA; d_gene: TRBD1
CDR3aa: CATSDGRRASNQPQHF; CDR3nt: TGTGCCACCAGTGACGGGCGGCGGGCGAGCAATCAGCCCCAGCATTTT; j_gene: TRBJ1-5; v_gene: TRBV24-1; abundance: once; d_gene: NA
CDR3aa: CASSLGMWGPGNTEAFF; CDR3nt: TGTGCCAGCAGCTTAGGCATGTGGGGGCCAGGGAACACTGAAGCTTTCTTT; j_gene: TRBJ1-1; v_gene: TRBV13; abundance: NA; d_gene: NA
CDR3aa: CASSVGTKAFF; CDR3nt: TGTGCCAGCAGTGTGGGGACAAAAGCTTTCTTT; j_gene: TRBJ1-1; v_gene: TRBV12-3/TRBV12-4; abundance: NA; d_gene: NA
CDR3aa: CASSLRGGSNEQFF; CDR3nt: TGTGCCAGCAGCTTGCGGGGGGGCTCCAATGAGCAGTTCTTC; j_gene: TRBJ2-1; v_gene: TRBV7-9; abundance: few; d_gene: TRBD2
CDR3aa: CASSAGGDNYDYTF; CDR3nt: TGTGCCAGCAGTGCAGGGGGAGATAACTATGACTACACCTTC; j_gene: TRBJ1-2; v_gene: TRBV25-1; abundance: NA; d_gene: TRBD1
CDR3aa: CASHSRIAPDQPQHF; CDR3nt: TGTGCCAGTCATAGTCGCATCGCCCCTGATCAGCCCCAGCATTTT; j_gene: TRBJ1-5; v_gene: TRBV6-5; abundance: NA; d_gene: NA
CDR3aa: CASSGLSGTYNSPLHF; CDR3nt: TGTGCCAGTAGCGGGCTGAGCGGGACATATAATTCACCCCTCCACTTT; j_gene: TRBJ1-6; v_gene: TRBV19; abundance: NA; d_gene: NA
CDR3aa: CASSYSGLSGGYTF; CDR3nt: TGTGCCAGCAGTTACTCGGGCCTTTCGGGGGGCTACACCTTC; j_gene: TRBJ1-2; v_gene: TRBV6-6; abundance: NA; d_gene: NA
CDR3aa: CASSQSSGGAVKNIQYF; CDR3nt: TGTGCCAGCAGCCAATCTAGCGGGGGGGCCGTCAAAAACATTCAGTACTTC; j_gene: TRBJ2-4; v_gene: TRBV3-1/TRBV3-2; abundance: NA; d_gene: TRBD2
CDR3aa: CASSIDRTGEYSNQPQHF; CDR3nt: TGTGCCAGTAGTATAGACCGGACAGGGGAGTATAGCAATCAGCCCCAGCATTTT; j_gene: TRBJ1-5; v_gene: TRBV19; abundance: once; d_gene: TRBD1
CDR3aa: CASRDSSGANVLTF; CDR3nt: TGTGCCAGCAGGGACAGCTCTGGGGCCAACGTCCTGACTTTC; j_gene: TRBJ2-6; v_gene: TRBV3-1/TRBV3-2; abundance: once; d_gene: NA
CDR3aa: CASSQSNRGVLSTDTQYF; CDR3nt: TGCGCCAGCAGTCAATCGAACAGGGGAGTTCTTAGCACAGATACGCAGTATTTT; j_gene: TRBJ2-3; v_gene: TRBV23-1; abundance: NA; d_gene: TRBD1